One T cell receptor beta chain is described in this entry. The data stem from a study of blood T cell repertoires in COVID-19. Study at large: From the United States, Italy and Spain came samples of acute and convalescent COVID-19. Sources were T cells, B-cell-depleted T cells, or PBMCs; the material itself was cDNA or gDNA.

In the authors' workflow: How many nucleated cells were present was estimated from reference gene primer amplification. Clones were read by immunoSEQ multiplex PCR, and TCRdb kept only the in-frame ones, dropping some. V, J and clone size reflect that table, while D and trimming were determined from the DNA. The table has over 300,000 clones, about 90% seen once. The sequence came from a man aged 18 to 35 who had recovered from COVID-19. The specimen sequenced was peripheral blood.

The CDR3 sequence: CASSHRLAGDPYEQYF. CDR3 DNA: TGCGCCAGCAGCCATAGACTAGCGGGAGATCCTTACGAGCAGTACTTC. The chain couples TRBV4-1 to TRBJ2-7; 12 nucleotides match TRBD2. CDR1 MGHRA and CDR2 YSYEKL come from the germline V gene. The CDR3 totals 16 residues. Losses at the gene ends were 3 bases for V and 4 bases for J; bases not matched to a gene: 7.